The 5 T cell receptor beta chains below all came from one sample that was sequenced in a study of PD-1 blockade in classical Hodgkin lymphoma. All patients experienced relapse after autologous stem cell transplantation, and brentuximab vedotin exposure was variable. It was by magnetic negative selection that CD4+ T cells were purified from thawed PBMCs. Data came from immunoSEQ multiplex PCR; TCRdb stores just in-frame clones and leaves some out. The table includes 26,000 or so clones, roughly 80% detected once. The specimen was CD4+ T cells from blood, collected at baseline. All receptors come from a human donor with classical Hodgkin lymphoma.

The chain employs TRBV11-2 and TRBJ2-7; D is unclear. Trimming stripped 5 bases from V and 4 bases from J, with 18 bases between. The CDR3 contains 15 residues. In germline, CDR1 is SGHAT, CDR2 FQNNGV. For the CDR3, the DNA is TGTGCCAGCAGCATACAAGATCTCCCCAGTTACGAGCAGTACTTC. Residues: CASSIQDLPSYEQYF.

This clone was detected once. This sequence joins TRBV6-5 and TRBJ1-2; unclear D gene. The V and J ends lost 2 bases and 4 bases respectively, with 8 bases between them. CDR3 length equals 13 residues. Germline V gives CDR1 MNHEY, CDR2 SVGAGI. CDR3 DNA: TGTGCCAGCAGTTACGACGGACCCTATGGCTACACCTTC. It is translated as CASSYDGPYGYTF.

This clone has a handful of counts. The chain couples TRBV6-1 to TRBJ1-4; TRBD1 might be the D (6 bases). CDR3 length equals 15 residues. Trimming removed 4 bases at V and 2 bases at J, with 11 bases between. The germline CDR1 and CDR2 sequences are MNHNS and SASEGT. CDR3 sequence: CASSAGQSTNEKLFF. The CDR3 DNA reads TGTGCCAGCAGTGCCGGACAGTCGACTAATGAAAAACTGTTTTTT.

The V gene is TRBV7-2, the J gene TRBJ1-1; 7 bases map to TRBD1. The CDR3 is made up of 15 amino acids. After removal of 2 bases from V and 1 base from J, the junction contained 4 bases not matched to a gene. CDR1 SGHTA and CDR2 FQGNSA come from the germline V gene. The chain's CDR3 is CASSLSGQQNTEAFF. The CDR3 region has the DNA TGTGCCAGCAGCTTATCGGGACAGCAGAACACTGAAGCTTTCTTT.

This chain links TRBV10-3 with TRBJ2-5; weak D call: TRBD1 (5 bases). V was trimmed by 8 bases and J by 2 bases, leaving 12 bases between them. Germline values: CDR1 ENHRY, CDR2 SYGVKD. The CDR3 covers 13 residues. CDR3 loop: CAISGHPQETQYF. CDR3 nucleotide sequence: TGTGCCATCTCCGGACACCCACAAGAGACCCAGTACTTC.